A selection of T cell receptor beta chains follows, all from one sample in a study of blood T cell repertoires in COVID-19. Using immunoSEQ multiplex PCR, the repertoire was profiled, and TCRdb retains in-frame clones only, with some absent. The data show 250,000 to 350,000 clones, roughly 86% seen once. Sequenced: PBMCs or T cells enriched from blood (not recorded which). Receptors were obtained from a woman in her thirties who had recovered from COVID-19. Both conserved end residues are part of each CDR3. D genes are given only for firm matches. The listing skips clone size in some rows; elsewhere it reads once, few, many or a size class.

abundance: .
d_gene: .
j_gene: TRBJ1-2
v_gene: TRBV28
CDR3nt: TGTGCCAGCAGTTTTATCAATTCAGTAGGGGCTGACTATGGCTACACCTTC
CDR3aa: CASSFINSVGADYGYTF

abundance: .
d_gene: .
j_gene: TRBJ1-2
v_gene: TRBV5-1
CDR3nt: TGCGCCAGCAGCTTGGACCGGGGGAACTATGGCTACACCTTC
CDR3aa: CASSLDRGNYGYTF

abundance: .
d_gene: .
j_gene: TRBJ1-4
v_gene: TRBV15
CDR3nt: TGTGCCACCAGCAGAGATCGGGTAGGCACTAATGAAAAACTGTTTTTT
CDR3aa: CATSRDRVGTNEKLFF

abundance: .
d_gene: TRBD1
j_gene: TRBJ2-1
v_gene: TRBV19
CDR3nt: TGTGCCAGTAGTTTACCGGGACAGGGCTACAATGAGCAGTTCTTC
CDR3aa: CASSLPGQGYNEQFF

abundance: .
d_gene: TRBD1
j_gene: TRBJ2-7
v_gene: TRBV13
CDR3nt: TGTGCCAGCATCTCCTGGGACAGCCAAATTGCCTACGAGCAGTACTTC
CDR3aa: CASISWDSQIAYEQYF

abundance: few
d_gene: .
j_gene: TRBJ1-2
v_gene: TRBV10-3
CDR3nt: TGTGCCATCACAGGAAACTATGGCTACACCTTC
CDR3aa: CAITGNYGYTF

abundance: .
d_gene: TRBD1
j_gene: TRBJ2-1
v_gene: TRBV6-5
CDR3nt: TGTGCCACCACAGGGGCACCCTACAATGAGCAGTTCTTC
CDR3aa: CATTGAPYNEQFF

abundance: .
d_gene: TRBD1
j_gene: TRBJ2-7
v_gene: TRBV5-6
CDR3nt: TGTGCCAGCAGCTACCGGGACAGGGACTACGAGCAGTACTTC
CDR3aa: CASSYRDRDYEQYF

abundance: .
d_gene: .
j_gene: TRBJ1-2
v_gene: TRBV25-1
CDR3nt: TGTGCCAGCAGACCTGTGGGGGGACTTAACTATGGCTACACCTTC
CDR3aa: CASRPVGGLNYGYTF

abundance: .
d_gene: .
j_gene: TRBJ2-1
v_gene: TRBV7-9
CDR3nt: TGTGCCAGCAGCCGAGGGAAGATTCGCGGTGAGCAGTTCTTC
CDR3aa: CASSRGKIRGEQFF

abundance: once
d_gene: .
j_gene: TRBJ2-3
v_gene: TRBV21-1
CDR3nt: TGTGCCAGCAGCAAAGTCTCAAGGGGGGGGTCAGATACGCAGTATTTT
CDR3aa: CASSKVSRGGSDTQYF

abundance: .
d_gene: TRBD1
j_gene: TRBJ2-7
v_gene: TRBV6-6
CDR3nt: TGTGCCAGCAGCCCAACAGGGGCCTACGAGCAGTACTTC
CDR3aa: CASSPTGAYEQYF

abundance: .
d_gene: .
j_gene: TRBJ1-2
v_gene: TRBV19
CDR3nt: TGTGCCAGTAGTATCTCAGTCTATGGCTACACCTTC
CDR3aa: CASSISVYGYTF

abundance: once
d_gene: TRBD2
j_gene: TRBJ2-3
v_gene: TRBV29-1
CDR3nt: TGCAGCGTTCGGGCTAGCGGGGGCCTTATAGATACGCAGTATTTT
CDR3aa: CSVRASGGLIDTQYF

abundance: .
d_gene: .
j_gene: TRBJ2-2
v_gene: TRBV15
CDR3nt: TGTGCCACCAGCGGCTGGGCGACAGGACTTAACACCGGGGAGCTGTTTTTT
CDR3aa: CATSGWATGLNTGELFF

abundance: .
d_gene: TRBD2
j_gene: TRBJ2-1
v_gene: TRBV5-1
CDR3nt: TGCGCCAGCAGCATGGGACTAGCGGTATCCTACTCCTACAATGAGCAGTTCTTC
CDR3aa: CASSMGLAVSYSYNEQFF

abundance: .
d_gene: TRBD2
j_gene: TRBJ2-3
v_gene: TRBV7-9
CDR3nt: TGTGCCAGCAGCTCGACTAGCGGGGGCACAGATACGCAGTATTTT
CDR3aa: CASSSTSGGTDTQYF

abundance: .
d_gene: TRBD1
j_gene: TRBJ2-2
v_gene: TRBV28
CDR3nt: TGTGCCAGCAGCTACAGGGGGCGAGTCACCGGGGAGCTGTTTTTT
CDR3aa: CASSYRGRVTGELFF

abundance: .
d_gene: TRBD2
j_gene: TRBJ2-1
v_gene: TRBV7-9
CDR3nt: TGTGCCAGCAGCTTAGGAACTAGCGGGAGGGGTTTTGAGCAGTTCTTC
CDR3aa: CASSLGTSGRGFEQFF

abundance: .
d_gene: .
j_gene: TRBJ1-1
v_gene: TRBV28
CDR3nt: TGTGCCAGCAGTTGGAGGGCGATCGAAACTTTCTTT
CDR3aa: CASSWRAIETFF

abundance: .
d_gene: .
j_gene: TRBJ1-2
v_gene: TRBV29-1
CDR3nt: TGCAGCGTTGAAGACAGCAGCGTTGGCTACACCTTC
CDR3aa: CSVEDSSVGYTF

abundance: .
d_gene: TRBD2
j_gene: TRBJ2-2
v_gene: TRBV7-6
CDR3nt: TGTGCCAGCAGCCCGGGACTAGCGGGAGCCGGGGAGCTGTTTTTT
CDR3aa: CASSPGLAGAGELFF

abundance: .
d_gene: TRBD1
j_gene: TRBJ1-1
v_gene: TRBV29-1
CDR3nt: TGCAGCGCCCCGGACAGGATGAACACTGAAGCTTTCTTT
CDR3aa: CSAPDRMNTEAFF

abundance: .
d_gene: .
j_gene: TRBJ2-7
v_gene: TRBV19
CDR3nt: TGTGCCAGTAGTCCGGGAGCCTACGAGCAGTACTTC
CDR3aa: CASSPGAYEQYF

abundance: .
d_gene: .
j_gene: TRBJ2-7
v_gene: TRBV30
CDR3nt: TGTGCCTGGAGTGTCTGGGAGGGGGGGGTAAATACCTACGAGCAGTACTTC
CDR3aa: CAWSVWEGGVNTYEQYF

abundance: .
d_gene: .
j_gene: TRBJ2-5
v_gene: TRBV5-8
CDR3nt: TGTGCCAGCAGCTTCCAGGGGCCGGGGTACTTC
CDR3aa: CASSFQGPGYF

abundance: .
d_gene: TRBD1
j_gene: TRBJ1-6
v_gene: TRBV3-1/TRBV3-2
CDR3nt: TGTGCCAGCAGCCAGAGGACAGGGTATTCACCCCTCCACTTT
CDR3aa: CASSQRTGYSPLHF

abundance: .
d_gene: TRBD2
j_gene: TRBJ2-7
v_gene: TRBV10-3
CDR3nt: TGTGCCACCCTGGGGGGGGCCTACGAGCAGTACTTC
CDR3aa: CATLGGAYEQYF

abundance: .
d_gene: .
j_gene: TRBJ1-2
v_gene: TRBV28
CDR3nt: TGTGCCAGCAGTTTAATTACCAGGGTATATGGCTACACCTTC
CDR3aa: CASSLITRVYGYTF

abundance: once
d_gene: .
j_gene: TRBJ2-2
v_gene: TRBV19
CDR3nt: TGTGCCAGTAGTGGGTTCAGGGGAAGAACCGGGGAGCTGTTTTTT
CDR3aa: CASSGFRGRTGELFF

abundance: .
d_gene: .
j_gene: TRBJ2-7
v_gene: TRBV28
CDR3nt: TGTGCCAGCACAATCGTCTCGGGACAAGCTTTGCACGAGCAGTACTTC
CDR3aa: CASTIVSGQALHEQYF

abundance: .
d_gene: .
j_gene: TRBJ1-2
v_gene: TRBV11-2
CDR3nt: TGTGCCAGCAGCTTAGATCCCGGCAGGCCCTATGGCTACACCTTC
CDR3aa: CASSLDPGRPYGYTF

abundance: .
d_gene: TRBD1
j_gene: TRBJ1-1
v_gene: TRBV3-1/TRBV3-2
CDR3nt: TGTGCCAGCAGCCGCGGGACAGCCAACACTGAAGCTTTCTTT
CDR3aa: CASSRGTANTEAFF

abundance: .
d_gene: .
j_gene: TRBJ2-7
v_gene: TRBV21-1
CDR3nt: TGTGCCAGCAGCAAGTCCGGGACAGGGGGATACGAGCAGTACTTC
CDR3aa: CASSKSGTGGYEQYF

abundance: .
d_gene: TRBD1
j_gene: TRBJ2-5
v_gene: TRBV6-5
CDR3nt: TGTGCCAGCAGTCCTACACAGGGGCGAAAGACCCAGTACTTC
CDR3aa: CASSPTQGRKTQYF

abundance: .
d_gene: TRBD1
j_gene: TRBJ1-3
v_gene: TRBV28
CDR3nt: TGTGCCAGCAGGGGGGGATCTCTCCTCAGGGGGACTGGAAACACCATATATTTT
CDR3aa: CASRGGSLLRGTGNTIYF

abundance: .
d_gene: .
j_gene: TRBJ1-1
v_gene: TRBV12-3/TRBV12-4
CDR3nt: TGTGCCAGCAGTTATACAGGTTCCCCCCAAGCTTTCTTT
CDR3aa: CASSYTGSPQAFF

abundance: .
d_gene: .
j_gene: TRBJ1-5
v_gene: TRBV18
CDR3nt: TGTGCCAGCTCACTGCAGGGAACCGAGCCCCAGCATTTT
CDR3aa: CASSLQGTEPQHF

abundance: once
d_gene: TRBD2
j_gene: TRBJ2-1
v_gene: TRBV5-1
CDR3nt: TGCGCCAGCAGCCCCCGGACTAGCGAACTCAATGAGCAGTTCTTC
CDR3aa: CASSPRTSELNEQFF

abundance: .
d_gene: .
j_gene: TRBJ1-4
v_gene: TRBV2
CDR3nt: TGTGCCAGCAGTGATATCAGGTGGACTAATGAAAAACTGTTTTTT
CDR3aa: CASSDIRWTNEKLFF

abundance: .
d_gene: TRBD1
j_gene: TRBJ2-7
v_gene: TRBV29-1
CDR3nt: TGCAGCGTTGCGTCAGGGGGCAGGGGGTCCTACGAGCAGTACTTC
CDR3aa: CSVASGGRGSYEQYF

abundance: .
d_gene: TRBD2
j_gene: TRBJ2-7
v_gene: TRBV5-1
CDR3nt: TGCGCCAGCAGCTTAGGCGATCGGGAGGGCCCCGAGCAGTACTTC
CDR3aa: CASSLGDREGPEQYF

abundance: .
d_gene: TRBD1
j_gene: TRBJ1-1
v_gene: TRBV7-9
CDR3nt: TGTGCCAGCAGCTTCCCACAGGGGGAGAACACTGAAGCTTTCTTT
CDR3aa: CASSFPQGENTEAFF

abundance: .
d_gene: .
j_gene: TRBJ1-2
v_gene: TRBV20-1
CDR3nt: TGCAGTGCCAGTCCCTTCCAGGGTCAATATGGCTACACCTTC
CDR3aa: CSASPFQGQYGYTF

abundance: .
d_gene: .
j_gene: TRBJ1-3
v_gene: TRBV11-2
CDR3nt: TGTGCCAGCAGCCCAGGGTCAACTGGAAACACCATATATTTT
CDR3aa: CASSPGSTGNTIYF

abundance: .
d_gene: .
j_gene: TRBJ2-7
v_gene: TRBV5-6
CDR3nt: TGTGCCAGCAGCCGATTTAGCGGATACGAGCAGTACTTC
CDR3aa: CASSRFSGYEQYF

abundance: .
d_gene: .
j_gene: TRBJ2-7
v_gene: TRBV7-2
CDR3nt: TGTGCCTCGAAGGAGCTTCTCGTCTCCTACGAGCAGTACTTC
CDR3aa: CASKELLVSYEQYF